The clone carrying this TCR beta chain was seen at least ten times. This record comes from a study of T cells after posttransplantation cyclophosphamide. Here immunoSEQ multiplex PCR was the method, and the copy in TCRdb shows in-frame clones only, minus some. The table lists 41,000 or so clones, with no singletons. The CDR3 covers 15 residues. Per the germline V gene, CDR1 is SNHLY and CDR2 is FYNNEI. Trimming at V came to 6 bases and at J to 2 bases, leaving 3 bases not matched to a gene. The sample was PBMCs. This TCR came from a young man in good health and a related stem cell transplant donor. V gene TRBV2 combines with J gene TRBJ2-2; 10 positions agree with TRBD2. This CDR3 reads CASRASGGNTGELFF. CDR3 in DNA: TGTGCCAGCAGGGCTAGCGGGGGAAACACCGGGGAGCTGTTTTTT.